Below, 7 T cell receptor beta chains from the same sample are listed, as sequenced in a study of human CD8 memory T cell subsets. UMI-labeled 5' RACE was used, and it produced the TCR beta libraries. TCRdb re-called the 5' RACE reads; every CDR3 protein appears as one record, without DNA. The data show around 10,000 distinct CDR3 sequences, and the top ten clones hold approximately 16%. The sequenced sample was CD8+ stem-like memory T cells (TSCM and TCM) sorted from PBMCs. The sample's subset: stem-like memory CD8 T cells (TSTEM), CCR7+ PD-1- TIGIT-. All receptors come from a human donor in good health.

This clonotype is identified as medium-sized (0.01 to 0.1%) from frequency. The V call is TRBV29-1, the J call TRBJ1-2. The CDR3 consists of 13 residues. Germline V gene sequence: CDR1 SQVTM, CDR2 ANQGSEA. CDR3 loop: CSVLQIDNYGYTF.

This CDR3 reads CASSLGAVEGYTF. The gene calls are TRBV7-9 and TRBJ1-2. CDR1 and CDR2 from the germline V gene are SEHNR and FQNEAQ (reference sequence). There are 13 residues in the CDR3.

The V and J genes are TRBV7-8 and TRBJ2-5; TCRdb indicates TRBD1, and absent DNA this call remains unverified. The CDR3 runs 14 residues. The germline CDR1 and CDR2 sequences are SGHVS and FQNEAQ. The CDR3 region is CASSFRQDQETQYF.

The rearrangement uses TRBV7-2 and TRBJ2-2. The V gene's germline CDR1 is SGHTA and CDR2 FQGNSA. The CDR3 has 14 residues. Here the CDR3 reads CASSLTANTGELFF.

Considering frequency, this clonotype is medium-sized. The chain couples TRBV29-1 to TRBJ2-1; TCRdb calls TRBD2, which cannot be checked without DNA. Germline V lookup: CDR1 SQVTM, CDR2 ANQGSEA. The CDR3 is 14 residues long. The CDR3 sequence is CSAEGSSGYNEQFF.

CDR3 amino acids: CATSSEIRGVSEQYF. The chain recombines TRBV15 with TRBJ2-7. CDR1 is LNHNV and CDR2 is YYDKDF in the germline V gene (reference sequence). The CDR3 is made up of 15 amino acids.

CDR3: CASSPPLEQEAFF. The V call is TRBV9, the J call TRBJ1-1; there is no DNA to check the TCRdb D call of TRBD1. Germline values: CDR1 SGDLS, CDR2 YYNGEE. The CDR3 totals 13 residues.